A selection of T cell receptor beta chains follows, all from one sample in a study of T-cell reconstitution after alpha-beta-depleted transplantation in children. Via MiXCR, TCRdb re-called the PCR reads, giving one row per CDR3 protein. The profile shows some 550,000 distinct CDR3 sequences, about 17% of them singletons. Sequencing was performed on PBMCs from the stem cell graft donor, taken from the stem cell graft. The receptors derive from a human donor who donated a stem cell graft to a child with acute lymphoblastic leukemia. The CDR3 runs from the conserved cysteine through the conserved F or W. D genes are given only for firm matches. Size values are once, few and many counts, or a class for expanded clones, and some rows have none.

j_call	d_call	clone_size	v_call	cdr3_nt	cdr3_aa
TRBJ1-2	-	few	TRBV5-1	TGCGCCAGCAGCGTCGGAAAGACAGCTTTAAACTATGGCTACACCTTC	CASSVGKTALNYGYTF
TRBJ1-5	TRBD1	few	TRBV6-1	TGTGCCAGCAGGTCAGGCCGGGACAGCACTGGAGACCAGCCCCAGCATTTT	CASRSGRDSTGDQPQHF
TRBJ2-2	TRBD2	many	TRBV5-1	TGCGCCAGCAGACCTCTAGCGGCGAACACCGGGGAGCTGTTTTTT	CASRPLAANTGELFF
TRBJ2-7	TRBD1	few	TRBV7-9	TGTGCCAGCAGCTCCGGGACAGTCGGCTCCTACGAGCAGTACTTC	CASSSGTVGSYEQYF
TRBJ2-1	TRBD2	-	TRBV19	TGTGCCAGTAGTATAGAGACTAGCGGGAGGTGGTACGGTGAGCAGTTCTTC	CASSIETSGRWYGEQFF
TRBJ2-7	-	once	TRBV6-5	TGTGCCAGCAGTTACTCCCCGCGGTCACGCTACGAGCAGTACTTC	CASSYSPRSRYEQYF
TRBJ2-3	-	few	TRBV6-4	TGTGCCAGCAGTGATCAGTACACAGATACGCAGTATTTT	CASSDQYTDTQYF
TRBJ2-3	-	-	TRBV13	TGTGCCAGCAGCTCTGGTAAAGATACGCAGTATTTT	CASSSGKDTQYF
TRBJ2-3	-	-	TRBV5-1	TGCGCCAGCCTAGGGAAGACGCAGTATTTT	CASLGKTQYF
TRBJ2-1	TRBD2	few	TRBV12-3/TRBV12-4	TGTGCCAGCAGTCCCCCGGGGGCGGGAGGGAGTGAGCAGTTCTTC	CASSPPGAGGSEQFF
TRBJ2-3	TRBD1	few	TRBV7-9	TGTGCCAGCAGCCCCCCCCAGGGGGTCATCACAGATACGCAGTATTTT	CASSPPQGVITDTQYF
TRBJ2-1	-	few	TRBV6-1	TGTGCCAGCAGTACGGGGATCAGTGCCGGCGATGAGCAGTTCTTC	CASSTGISAGDEQFF
TRBJ2-7	TRBD1	few	TRBV5-6	TGTGCCAGCAGAACGGGACAGGCGAGCTACGAGCAGTACTTC	CASRTGQASYEQYF
TRBJ2-4	-	-	TRBV19	TGTGCCAGTAGTCTTGCAGGGACTGGCATTCAGTACTTC	CASSLAGTGIQYF
TRBJ2-7	-	-	TRBV18	TGTGCCAGCTCACCTAGGACGGCTCTGGAGCAGTACTTC	CASSPRTALEQYF
TRBJ2-7	-	few	TRBV5-1	TGCGCCAGCAGAGTACAGGGACGGCAGTACTTC	CASRVQGRQYF
TRBJ2-4	-	few	TRBV20-1	TGCAGTGCTAGAGTTTACAGGGAGGCCAAAAACATTCAGTACTTC	CSARVYREAKNIQYF
TRBJ2-1	-	-	TRBV7-9	TGTGCCAGCAGCTTAGGAAGTAGGGAGGCCAATGAGCAGTTCTTC	CASSLGSREANEQFF
TRBJ2-1	-	-	TRBV4-1	TGCGCCAGCAGCCAACCCCAGGAGAGCAAAGAGCAGTTCTTC	CASSQPQESKEQFF
TRBJ1-5	-	-	TRBV19	TGTGCCAGTAGACCCCAGGGATTCTATAGCAATCAGCCCCAGCATTTT	CASRPQGFYSNQPQHF
TRBJ1-5	TRBD1	few	TRBV27	TGTGCCAGCAGTGCCTGGGACAGTTCACAGCCCCAGCATTTT	CASSAWDSSQPQHF
TRBJ1-1	-	-	TRBV7-9	TGTGCCAGCAGCTTAAGGGGCAGGGAGGCTCCTGAAGCTTTCTTT	CASSLRGREAPEAFF
TRBJ1-1	TRBD1	few	TRBV20-1	TGCAGTGCTAGGGACAGGGGCGCGGACACTGAAGCTTTCTTT	CSARDRGADTEAFF
TRBJ2-5	TRBD2	many	TRBV27	TGTGCCAGCAGTTCTAGCGGGAGGGCCCGGGAGACCCAGTACTTC	CASSSSGRARETQYF
TRBJ2-7	-	many	TRBV7-6	TGTGCCAGCAGCCCGGCCTCCTACGAGCAGTACTTC	CASSPASYEQYF
TRBJ2-3	-	-	TRBV29-1	TGCAGCGTTAGGGCAGGGAGCACAGATACGCAGTATTTT	CSVRAGSTDTQYF
TRBJ2-7	-	few	TRBV7-4	TGTGCCAGCAGCAGGGGACTGGGGGTCTACGAGCAGTACTTC	CASSRGLGVYEQYF
TRBJ2-7	-	-	TRBV5-6	TGTGCCAGCAGCTTGTCAGGCGCCCCCTACGACCAGTACTTC	CASSLSGAPYDQYF
TRBJ1-1	-	few	TRBV20-1	TGCAGTGCAAACAGGGCGAACACTGAAGCTTTCTTT	CSANRANTEAFF
TRBJ2-1	-	-	TRBV29-1	TGCAGCGTTGAAGATCCCCAGCGGGCCTACAATGAGCAGTTCTTC	CSVEDPQRAYNEQFF
TRBJ1-1	TRBD1	few	TRBV6-1	TGTGCCGGAGGACAGGGGATGAACACTGAAGCTTTCTTT	CAGGQGMNTEAFF
TRBJ2-4	-	-	TRBV7-9	TGTGCCAACAGGGGGGGACGGGTAAACATTCAGTACTTC	CANRGGRVNIQYF
TRBJ2-7	-	-	TRBV5-1	TGCGCCAGCAGCCACCACACCGCGGGGTACGAGCAGTACTTC	CASSHHTAGYEQYF
TRBJ2-1	TRBD1	-	TRBV24-1	TGTGCCACCAGTGAAGGACAGGGGGCTACCTACAATGAGCAGTTCTTC	CATSEGQGATYNEQFF
TRBJ2-3	-	-	TRBV7-2	TGTGCCAGCAGCTTCTGGGACTCTAGCACAGATACGCAGTATTTT	CASSFWDSSTDTQYF
TRBJ2-1	-	few	TRBV25-1	TGTGCCAGCAGTGGTGGCGGGTGGAAGTTCTTC	CASSGGGWKFF
TRBJ1-2	TRBD1	-	TRBV6-5	TGTGCCAGCAGTTCGACCGGACAGGCCTATGGCTACACCTTC	CASSSTGQAYGYTF
TRBJ2-7	-	-	TRBV25-1	TGTGCCACTCTAGGGCCTGGCTACGAGCAGTACTTC	CATLGPGYEQYF
TRBJ2-2	TRBD2	-	TRBV5-5	TGTGCCAGCAGCTGGACCACTAGCGGGAGCGCCGGGGAGCTGTTTTTT	CASSWTTSGSAGELFF
TRBJ2-1	TRBD2	few	TRBV2	TGTGCCAGCAGCGGACTAGCGGGACCCAATGAGCAGTTCTTC	CASSGLAGPNEQFF
TRBJ2-7	TRBD2	-	TRBV6-1	TGTGCCAGCAGCGAGCGGGAGGGAACCTACGAGCAGTACTTC	CASSEREGTYEQYF